Shown below are 14 T cell receptor beta chains from a single sample sequenced in a study of tumor and adjacent non-tumor tissue in lung cancer. This sample's RNA came from whole unsorted tissue. More than 3 cm separated this lung sample from the edge of the tumor. TCRbeta libraries were built with three rounds of nested PCR, modified from ARM-PCR. TCRdb re-derived calls from the multiplex PCR reads in MiXCR, one entry per CDR3 protein. This sample yields about 48,000 distinct CDR3 sequences, of which around 64% are seen a single time; about 29% belongs to the top ten. Sequenced sample: distant non-tumor lung tissue. The origin of the receptors is a woman in her 70s with non-small cell lung cancer.

Concerning this clonotype: A much more abundant neighbour one base away suggests this may be a read error. V is TRBV6-5 and J is TRBJ1-5, with 7 positions matching TRBD1. This CDR3 region has 15 residues. The germline gives CDR1 MNHEY, CDR2 SVGAGI. Here the CDR3 DNA reads TGTACCAGCAGTGCCCGGACAGGCAGAGATCAGCCCCAGCATTTT. Its protein product is CTSSARTGRDQPQHF.

This clonotype has at least ten counts. The chain joins TRBV11-3 to TRBJ2-4; D uncertain. Germline V gene lookup returns CDR1 SGHNT and CDR2 YENEEA. The V end was cut by 2 bases, the J end by 2 bases, with 7 bases between. The CDR3 covers 14 residues. The CDR3 spells CASSLSGTKNIQYF. The DNA for the CDR3 is TGTGCCAGCAGCTTATCCGGAACCAAAAACATTCAGTACTTC.

This chain joins TRBV28 and TRBJ2-7; D is perhaps TRBD1 or TRBD2 (7 bases each). Trimming shortened V by 5 bases and J by 6 bases, and 26 bases separated the two germline ends. Germline V gene data show CDR1 as MDHEN and CDR2 as SYDVKM. CDR3 length: 17 amino acids. The CDR3 DNA reads as TGTGCCAGCAGTGCCCCCAGGGGGAGGGCCCTTTTGATCGAGCAGTACTTC. Its protein product is CASSAPRGRALLIEQYF.

Regarding this clonotype: Since a much larger clone is just one base distant, this may be a read error. This CDR3 is missing its conserved last phenylalanine or tryptophan, likely due to a read error. CDR3 nucleotide sequence: TGTGCCAGCAGCTTGATGACAGGGGCGGATTCACCCCTCCACATT. Translation: CASSLMTGADSPLHI. The genes are TRBV5-6 and TRBJ1-6, with TRBD1 matching over 8 bases. The CDR3 is made up of 15 amino acids. Trimming cost V 1 base and J 8 bases; bases outside gene matches: 5. Germline V CDR1 and CDR2: SGHDT, YYEEEE.

The chain couples TRBV20-1 to TRBJ2-3; D may correspond to TRBD1 or TRBD2 (9 bases each). The CDR3 totals 20 residues. Trimming pared 0 bases from V and 0 bases from J, leaving 25 bases between. Germline CDR1 is DFQATT and CDR2 is SNEGSKA (reference sequence). The CDR3, as DNA: TGCAGTGCTAGAGAGAGACAGGGGGGTTCCACTAGCGGGAGCACAGATACGCAGTATTTT. Its protein product is CSARERQGGSTSGSTDTQYF.

With regard to this clonotype: A read error may account for a junction end that differs from germline. The chain employs TRBV29-1 and TRBJ2-7; D gene uncertain. There are 14 residues in the CDR3. Germline V gene lookup returns CDR1 SQVTM and CDR2 ANQGSEA. CDR3 in DNA: TGCAGCGCGATGGCTTGGCAGTTTTCCTACGAGCAGTACTTT. Amino acid sequence: CSAMAWQFSYEQYF.

Points on this clonotype: An end of the junction differs from the germline gene, which may be a read error. The rearrangement joins TRBV12-3 or TRBV12-4 to TRBJ2-7; possibly TRBD2 for D (5 bases). This CDR3 region has 14 residues. CDR3 coding DNA: TGTGCAAGCAGTCCTAGGACTGACGTCTACGAGCAGTACTTC. This sequence encodes CASSPRTDVYEQYF.

Remarks on this clonotype: This may arise from a read error, as a much more abundant clone is one base away. The chain combines TRBV12-3 or TRBV12-4 with TRBJ2-1; TRBD2 is a possible D gene (5 bases). V was pared by 9 bases and J by 3 bases, with 15 bases between. The CDR3 sequence is 14 residues long. CDR3 protein: CASNTGINYNEQFF. CDR3 sequence (DNA): TGTGCCAGTAATACCGGGATAAACTACAATGAGCAGTTCTTC.

In regard to this clonotype: Possible read error: a much larger clone is one base away. The CDR3 reads CASSLDWNTGELFF. CDR3 DNA sequence: TGTGCCAGCAGCCTTGACTGGAACACCGGGGAGCTGTTTTTT. The chain couples TRBV9 to TRBJ2-2, with D unclear. The V and J ends lost 4 bases and 1 base respectively, with 8 bases between them. Germline CDR1 SGDLS, CDR2 YYNGEE. This CDR3 has 14 residues.

This chain connects TRBV19 to TRBJ1-1; D is possibly TRBD1 (5 bases). The CDR3 is 13 residues long. V was pared by 6 bases and J by 1 base, with 9 bases between. Germline CDR1 is LNHDA and CDR2 is SQIVND (reference sequence). This CDR3 reads CASSLTGNTEAFF. The CDR3 DNA reads TGTGCCAGTAGCCTTACAGGGAACACTGAAGCTTTCTTT. The complete variable domain, with remaining parts taken from reference TRBV19 and TRBJ1-1, reads DGGITQSPKYLFRKEGQNVTLSCEQNLNHDAMYWYRQDPGQGLRLIYYSQIVNDFQKGDIAEGYSVSREKKESFPLTVTSAQKNPTAFYLCASSLTGNTEAFFGQGTRLTVV.

Regarding this clonotype: Possible read error: a much larger clone is one base away. V usage is TRBV5-1 and J usage is TRBJ2-2; 10 nucleotides agree with TRBD1. This CDR3 comprises 16 residues. From germline, CDR1 is SGHRS and CDR2 YFSETQ. Germline trimming cut 3 bases from V and 6 bases from J; bases unmatched to any gene: 8. The CDR3 DNA sequence: TGCGCCAGCAGCTGGACCGGGACAGGGGACGCCGGGGAGCTGTTTTTT. This sequence encodes CASSWTGTGDAGELFF.

V is TRBV12-3 or TRBV12-4 and J is TRBJ2-1; D possibly corresponds to TRBD2 (5 bases). V lost 3 bases, J lost 6 bases, and 15 bases lay in between. The CDR3 extends over 15 amino acids. The DNA for the CDR3 is TGTGCCAGCAGTTTTTCCCGGTCGAGGGTCAATGAGCAGTTCTTC. Translating gives CASSFSRSRVNEQFF.

On this clonotype itself: As the CDR3 is not closed by the conserved phenylalanine or tryptophan, this likely results from a read error. The chain employs TRBV30 and TRBJ1-1; D is unclear. This CDR3 contains 12 residues. Germline V lookup: CDR1 GTSNPN, CDR2 SVGIG (reference sequence). With 4 bases removed from V and 0 bases from J, the gap between germline ends came to 6 bases. This chain's CDR3 is CAWTGVNTEAFL. CDR3 nucleotides: TGTGCCTGGACGGGAGTGAACACTGAAGCTTTCCTT.

As to this clonotype: A much larger clonotype is one base distant, so this may be a read error. As DNA, the CDR3 is TGTGCCAGCAGCCAAGGTCGGGGGAACACCGGGGAGCTGTTTTTT. It translates to CASSQGRGNTGELFF. This chain connects TRBV7-9 to TRBJ2-2; D perhaps matches TRBD2 (5 bases). Trimming pared 5 bases from V and 1 base from J, leaving 11 bases between. Germline CDR1 SEHNR, CDR2 FQNEAQ (reference sequence). The CDR3 extends over 15 amino acids.